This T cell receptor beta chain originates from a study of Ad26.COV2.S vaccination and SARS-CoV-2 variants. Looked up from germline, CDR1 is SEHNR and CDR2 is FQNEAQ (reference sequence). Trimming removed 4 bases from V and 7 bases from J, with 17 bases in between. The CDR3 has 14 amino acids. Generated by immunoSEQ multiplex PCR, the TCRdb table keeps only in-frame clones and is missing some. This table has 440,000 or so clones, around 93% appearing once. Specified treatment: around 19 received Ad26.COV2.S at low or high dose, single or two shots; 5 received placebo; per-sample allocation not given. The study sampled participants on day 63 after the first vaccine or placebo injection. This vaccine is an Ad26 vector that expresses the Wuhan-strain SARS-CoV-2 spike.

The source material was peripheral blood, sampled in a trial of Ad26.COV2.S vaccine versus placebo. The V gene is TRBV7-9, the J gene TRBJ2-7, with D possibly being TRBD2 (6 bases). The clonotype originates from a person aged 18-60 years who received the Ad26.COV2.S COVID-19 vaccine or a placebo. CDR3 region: CASSSRDWGREQYF. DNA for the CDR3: TGTGCCAGCAGCTCCCGGGACTGGGGTAGGGAGCAGTACTTC.